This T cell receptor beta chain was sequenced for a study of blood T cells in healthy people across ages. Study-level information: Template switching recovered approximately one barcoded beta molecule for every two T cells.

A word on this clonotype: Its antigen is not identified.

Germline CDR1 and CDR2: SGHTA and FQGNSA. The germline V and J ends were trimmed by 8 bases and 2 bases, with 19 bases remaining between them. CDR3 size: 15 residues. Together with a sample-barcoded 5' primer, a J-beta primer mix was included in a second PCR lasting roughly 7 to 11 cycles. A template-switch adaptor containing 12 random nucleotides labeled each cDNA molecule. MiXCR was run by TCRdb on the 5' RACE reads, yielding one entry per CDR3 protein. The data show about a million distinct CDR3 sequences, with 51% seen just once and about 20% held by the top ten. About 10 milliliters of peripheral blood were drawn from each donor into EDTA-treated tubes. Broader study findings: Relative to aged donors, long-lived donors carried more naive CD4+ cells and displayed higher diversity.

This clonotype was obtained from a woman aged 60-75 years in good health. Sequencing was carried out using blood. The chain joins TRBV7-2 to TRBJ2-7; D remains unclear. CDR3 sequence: CASVLGPPLAYEQYF. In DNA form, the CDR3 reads TGTGCCAGCGTCCTAGGCCCCCCACTGGCCTACGAGCAGTACTTC.